This record concerns one TCR beta chain sequence. Its antigen is as yet unknown. RNA transcripts were the template for amplifying TCR beta CDR3 regions. Researchers ran a first-round RT-PCR on the TCR CDR3 using the HTBI primer set. MiXCR, run by TCRdb on the multiplex PCR reads, gives a single entry per CDR3 protein. The sample holds around 600,000 distinct CDR3 sequences, roughly 15% seen once. The data were obtained in a study of T cells in Graves' hyperthyroidism and ophthalmopathy. Across the whole study: Initial diagnosis, before any treatment, was when peripheral blood was collected. Study observations and caveats: The model predicted ophthalmopathy a median around six months before onset.

The germline V gene has CDR1 PRHDT and CDR2 FYEKMQ (reference sequence). V dropped 2 bases and J dropped 4; count of bases not matched to a gene: 2. The CDR3 totals 14 residues. The chain couples TRBV13 to TRBJ2-5; TRBD2 matches at 9 bases. The source is a woman in her forties or fifties with Graves' ophthalmopathy. Sequenced input: blood. Here the CDR3 reads CASSLRREGETQYF. The CDR3 DNA is TGTGCCAGCAGCTTAAGGCGGGAGGGAGAGACCCAGTACTTC. The variable domain in full, with the rest retrieved from reference TRBV13 and TRBJ2-5, is AAGVIQSPRHLIKEKRETATLKCYPIPRHDTVYWYQQGPGQDPQFLISFYEKMQSDKGSIPDRFSAQQFSDYHSELNMSSLELGDSALYFCASSLRREGETQYFGPGTRLLVL.